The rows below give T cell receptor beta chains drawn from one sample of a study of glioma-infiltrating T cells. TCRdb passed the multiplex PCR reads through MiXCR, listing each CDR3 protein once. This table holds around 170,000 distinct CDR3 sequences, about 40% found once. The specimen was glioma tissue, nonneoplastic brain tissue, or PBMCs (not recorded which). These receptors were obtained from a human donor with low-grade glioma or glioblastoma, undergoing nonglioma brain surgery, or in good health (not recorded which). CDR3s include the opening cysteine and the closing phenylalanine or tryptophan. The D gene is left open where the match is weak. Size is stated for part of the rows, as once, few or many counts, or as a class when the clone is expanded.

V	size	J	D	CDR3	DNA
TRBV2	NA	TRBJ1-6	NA	CASSRNSPTHF	TGTGCCAGCAGTAGGAATTCACCCACCCACTTT
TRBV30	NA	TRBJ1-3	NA	CAWKGEPGNTIYF	TGTGCCTGGAAGGGGGAGCCTGGAAACACCATATATTTT
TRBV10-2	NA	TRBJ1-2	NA	CASSESRVFGYTF	TGCGCCAGCAGTGAGTCAAGAGTTTTTGGCTACACCTTC
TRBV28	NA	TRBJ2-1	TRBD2	CASSFQGAIAGGRGYNEQFF	TGTGCCAGCAGTTTCCAGGGGGCTATAGCGGGAGGGAGGGGGTACAATGAGCAGTTCTTC
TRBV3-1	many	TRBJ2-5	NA	CASSRRELNRETQYF	TGTGCCAGCAGCCGGAGGGAATTGAACAGAGAGACCCAGTACTTC
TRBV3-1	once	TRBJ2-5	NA	CASSQPLADQETQYF	TGTGCCAGCAGCCAGCCACTTGCGGACCAAGAGACCCAGTACTTC
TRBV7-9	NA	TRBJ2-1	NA	CASSLGGDEQFF	TGTGCCAGCAGCTTAGGTGGGGATGAGCAGTTCTTC
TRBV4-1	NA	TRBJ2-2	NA	CASSQESNTGEPFF	TGCGCCAGCAGCCAAGAATCGAACACCGGGGAGCCGTTTTTT
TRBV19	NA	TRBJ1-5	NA	CASSIRGGSQPGHF	TGTGCCAGTAGTATACGGGGGGGCTCTCAGCCCGGGCATTTT
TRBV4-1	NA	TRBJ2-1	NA	CASSQVRILPSLRSYNEQFF	TGCGCCAGCAGCCAAGTGAGGATCCTCCCCTCGCTGCGCTCCTACAATGAGCAGTTCTTC
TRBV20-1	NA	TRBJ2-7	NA	CSATSDLRYEQYF	TGCAGTGCTACATCGGACCTACGCTACGAGCAGTACTTC
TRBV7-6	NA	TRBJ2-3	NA	CASSARDFPTDTQYF	TGTGCCAGCAGCGCCCGGGACTTTCCCACAGATACGCAGTATTTT
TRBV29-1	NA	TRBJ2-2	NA	CSVDEGNTGELFF	TGCAGCGTTGACGAGGGGAACACCGGGGAGCTTTTTTTT
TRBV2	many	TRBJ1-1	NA	CASSQPPNTEAFF	TGTGCCAGCAGCCAGCCACCTAACACTGAAGCTTTCTTT
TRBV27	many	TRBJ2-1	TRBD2	CASSFQGLAGNNEQFF	TGTGCCAGCAGTTTCCAGGGACTAGCGGGCAACAATGAGCAGTTCTTC
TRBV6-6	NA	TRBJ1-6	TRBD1	CASSVQGYNSPPQF	TGTGCCAGCAGTGTACAGGGGTATAATTCACCCCCCCAATTT
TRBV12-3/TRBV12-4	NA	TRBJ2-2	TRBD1	CASSSSTGGITGELFF	TGTGCCAGCAGTTCCTCGACAGGGGGGATCACCGGGGAGCTGTTTTTT
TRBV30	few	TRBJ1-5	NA	CAWSRTLGQPQHF	TGTGCCTGGAGTAGAACTCTCGGTCAGCCCCAGCATTTT
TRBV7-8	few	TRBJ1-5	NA	CASSSKGPGPQHF	TGTGCCAGCAGCTCCAAAGGGCCTGGGCCCCAGCATTTT
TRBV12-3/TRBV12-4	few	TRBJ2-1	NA	CASSLHGYEQFF	TGTGCCAGCAGTCTCCACGGGTATGAGCAGTTCTTC
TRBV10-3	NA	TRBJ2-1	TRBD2	CAISSGRSRSSYNEQFF	TGTGCTATCTCTAGCGGGAGAAGTCGGAGCTCCTACAATGAGCAGTTCTTC
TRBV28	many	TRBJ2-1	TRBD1	CASSYTGANEQFF	TGTGCCAGCAGCTATACAGGGGCCAATGAGCAGTTCTTC
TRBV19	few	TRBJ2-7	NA	CASSIGDTVSYEQYF	TGTGCCAGTAGTATCGGGGACACCGTCTCCTACGAGCAGTACTTC
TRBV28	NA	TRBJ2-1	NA	CASISFSGSSGRSYNEQFF	TGTGCCAGCATCTCTTTTTCTGGGAGTAGCGGCCGCTCCTACAATGAGCAGTTCTTC
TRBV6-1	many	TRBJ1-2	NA	CASARDLNYGYTF	TGTGCCAGCGCCCGGGACCTTAACTATGGCTACACCTTC
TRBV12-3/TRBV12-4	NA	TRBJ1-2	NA	CASRTTWGRGYTF	TGTGCCAGCAGGACGACATGGGGAAGAGGCTACACCTTC
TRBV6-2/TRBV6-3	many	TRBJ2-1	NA	CASSYSKDGNSSYNEQFF	TGTGCCAGCAGTTACTCGAAGGACGGAAACAGCTCCTACAATGAGCAGTTCTTC
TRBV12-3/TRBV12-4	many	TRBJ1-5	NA	CASSEQGVSNQPQHF	TGTGCCAGCAGCGAACAGGGAGTTAGCAATCAGCCCCAGCATTTT
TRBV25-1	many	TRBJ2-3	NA	CASSPPPGGTDTQYF	TGTGCCAGCAGCCCCCCGCCAGGGGGCACAGATACGCAGTATTTT
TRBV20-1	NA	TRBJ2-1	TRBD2	CSARVTSGGMDEQFF	TGCAGTGCCAGAGTGACAAGCGGGGGCATGGATGAGCAGTTCTTC
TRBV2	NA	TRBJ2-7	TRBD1	CASRPGTGSYEQYF	TGTGCCAGCAGACCCGGGACAGGGAGCTACGAGCAGTACTTC
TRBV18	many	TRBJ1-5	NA	CASNNVGLSQPQHF	TGTGCCAGCAACAACGTAGGTTTAAGTCAGCCCCAGCATTTT
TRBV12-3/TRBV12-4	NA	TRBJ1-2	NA	CASTRGRDSVYTF	TGTGCCAGCACCCGGGGGCGGGATTCGGTCTACACCTTC
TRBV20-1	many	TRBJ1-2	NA	CSARDGHYGYTF	TGCAGTGCTAGAGACGGTCACTATGGCTACACCTTC
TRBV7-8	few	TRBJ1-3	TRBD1	CASSLRGPAGNTIYF	TGTGCCAGCAGCTTAAGGGGGCCAGCTGGAAACACCATATATTTT
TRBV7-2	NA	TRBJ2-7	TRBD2	CASSLSGTYDQYF	TGTGCCAGCAGCTTAAGCGGGACTTACGATCAGTACTTC
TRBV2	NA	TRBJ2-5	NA	CASSGREGAQETQYF	TGTGCCAGCAGTGGGAGGGAGGGGGCTCAAGAGACCCAGTACTTC
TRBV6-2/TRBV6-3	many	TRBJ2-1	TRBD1	CASSYPTRTGGDEQFF	TGTGCCAGCAGTTACCCGACCAGGACAGGGGGCGATGAGCAGTTCTTC
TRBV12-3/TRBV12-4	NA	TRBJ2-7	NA	CASSSQTSEQYF	TGTGCCAGCAGTTCCCAGACCTCCGAGCAGTACTTC
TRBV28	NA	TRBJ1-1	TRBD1	CASSTRYYRGQLHEAFF	TGTGCCAGCAGTACAAGATACTACAGGGGGCAGCTACATGAAGCTTTCTTT
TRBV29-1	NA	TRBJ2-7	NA	CRGGTGYEQYF	TGCAGGGGAGGGACAGGCTACGAGCAGTACTTC
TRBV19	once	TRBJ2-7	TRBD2	CVSRDERDGPYEQYF	TGTGTCAGTAGAGACGAGCGGGACGGACCCTACGAGCAGTACTTC
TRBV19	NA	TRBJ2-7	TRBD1	CASTPEGAIYEQYF	TGTGCCAGTACCCCAGAGGGGGCTATCTACGAGCAGTACTTC
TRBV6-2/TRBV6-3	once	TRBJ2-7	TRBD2	CAIRGTSELSSYEQYF	TGTGCCATCAGGGGGACTAGCGAACTGAGCTCCTACGAGCAGTACTTC
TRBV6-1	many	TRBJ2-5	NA	CASSETQYF	TGTGCCAGCTCGGAGACCCAGTACTTC
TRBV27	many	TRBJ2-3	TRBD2	CASSLLAGETDTQYF	TGTGCCAGCAGTTTATTAGCGGGAGAGACAGATACGCAGTATTTT
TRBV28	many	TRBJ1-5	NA	CASRPDTNSNQPQHF	TGTGCCAGCAGACCGGACACAAATAGCAATCAGCCCCAGCATTTT
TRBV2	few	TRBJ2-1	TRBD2	CASSAGTSVYNEQFF	TGTGCCAGCAGCGCGGGGACTAGCGTGTACAATGAGCAGTTCTTC
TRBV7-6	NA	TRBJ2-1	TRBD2	CASQAGVTYNEQFF	TGTGCCAGCCAAGCGGGGGTCACCTACAATGAGCAGTTCTTC
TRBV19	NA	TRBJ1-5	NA	CASTEGAGQPQHF	TGTGCCAGTACGGAAGGTGCGGGCCAGCCCCAGCATTTT
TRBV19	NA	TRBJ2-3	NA	CASSEVDTDTQYF	TGTGCCAGTAGTGAGGTGGACACAGATACGCAGTATTTT
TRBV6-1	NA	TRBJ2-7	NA	CGRSEARNRDEQYF	TGTGGCAGAAGTGAAGCGAGGAATCGGGACGAGCAGTACTTC
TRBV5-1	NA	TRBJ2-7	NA	CASSSTSGNNEQYF	TGCGCCAGCAGCTCCACTAGTGGCAACAACGAGCAGTACTTC
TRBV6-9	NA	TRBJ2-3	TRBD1	CSISYKGTATDTQYF	TGTTCCATCAGTTACAAGGGGACAGCCACAGATACGCAGTATTTT